These T cell receptor beta chains were read from a single sample in a study of cytomegalovirus exposure and HLA in healthy donors. Repertoires were generated with immunoSEQ multiplex PCR, while TCRdb's copy carries only in-frame clones and drops some. The sample yields 150,000 or so clones, 75% to 90% seen once. The material sequenced was PBMCs. All receptors come from a man between 18 and 29 years old in good health and CMV-seropositive. CDR3s include the opening cysteine and the closing phenylalanine or tryptophan. A D gene is named only where the DNA matches it firmly. Not every row has a clone size; where given, it reads once, few, many or a size class.

-	TRBV18	TRBJ1-6	TRBD1	TGTGCCAGCTCACTTGGACAGGGCAATTCTGGTCACTTT	CASSLGQGNSGHF
-	TRBV7-2	TRBJ2-7	-	TGTGCCAGCAGCCCCCCCTCGTTGGGGGGTTTCTACGAGCAGTACTTC	CASSPPSLGGFYEQYF
-	TRBV15	TRBJ1-1	-	TGTGCCACCAGCAGAGAGGGCTCCTGGAATGGTGAAGCTTTCTTT	CATSREGSWNGEAFF
-	TRBV19	TRBJ1-1	TRBD1	TGTGCCAGTAGTAGCGCCGGACAGGGGGGAACTGAAGCTTTCTTT	CASSSAGQGGTEAFF
-	TRBV10-1	TRBJ2-7	-	TGCGCCAGCAGTGAGTCGGAGGGAGCGCCCGAGCAGTACTTC	CASSESEGAPEQYF
-	TRBV27	TRBJ2-5	-	TGTGCCAGCAGTTTTGGGCTAGCTGGTCTAGAGACCCAGTACTTC	CASSFGLAGLETQYF
-	TRBV19	TRBJ2-2	TRBD1	TGTGCCAGTAGAACGACAGGGGCTACCGGGGAGCTGTTTTTT	CASRTTGATGELFF
-	TRBV6-6	TRBJ2-7	-	TGTGCCAGCAGCCCCACGGGACCGGGGGTATACGAGCAGTACTTC	CASSPTGPGVYEQYF
-	TRBV10-2	TRBJ2-2	-	TGCGCCAGCAGTGTAAGGTCTATAAGAAGTGGGAGGAACACCGGGGAGCTGTTTTTT	CASSVRSIRSGRNTGELFF
-	TRBV7-2	TRBJ2-3	TRBD2	TGTGCCAGCAGCTTCGCTAGCGGGGGGCATCGCACAGATACGCAGTATTTT	CASSFASGGHRTDTQYF
-	TRBV27	TRBJ1-3	TRBD1	TGTGCCAGTGGGACAGGGGGTGGAAACACCATATATTTT	CASGTGGGNTIYF
-	TRBV5-4	TRBJ2-7	-	TGTGCCAGCAGCACGGGAACTCAGATCTACGAGCAGTACTTC	CASSTGTQIYEQYF
-	TRBV4-3	TRBJ2-1	TRBD2	TGCGCCAGCAGCCTGGGGTCCGGGACTAGCGGCCCATACAATGAGCAGTTCTTC	CASSLGSGTSGPYNEQFF
-	TRBV18	TRBJ1-1	TRBD1	TGTGCCAGCTCACCTCGGGACAGGGTTACTGAAGCTTTCTTT	CASSPRDRVTEAFF
-	TRBV7-2	TRBJ2-5	TRBD2	TGTGCCAGCAGCTGGGGACTAGCCCAAGAGACCCAGTACTTC	CASSWGLAQETQYF
-	TRBV6-1	TRBJ2-1	-	TGTGCCAGCAGTGGGAGCTATGTAGAGGGGGACTCCTACAATGAGCAGTTCTTC	CASSGSYVEGDSYNEQFF
-	TRBV2	TRBJ2-1	-	TGTGCCAGCAGTGCGTCAGGGTTGAATGAGCAGTTCTTC	CASSASGLNEQFF
-	TRBV6-5	TRBJ2-7	-	TGTGCCAGCAGTTATCTCCACGAGCAGTACTTC	CASSYLHEQYF
-	TRBV6-5	TRBJ2-7	-	TGTGCCAGCAATACAGGAACCTCCGAGCAGTACTTC	CASNTGTSEQYF
-	TRBV9	TRBJ2-1	TRBD1	TGTGCCAGCAGCCCGAGAGGGACAGGGGGCATAGAGAATGAGCAGTTCTTC	CASSPRGTGGIENEQFF
-	TRBV5-1	TRBJ1-3	TRBD1	TGCGCCAGCAGCCCCAGACAGGGCGGAAACACCATATATTTT	CASSPRQGGNTIYF
-	TRBV7-9	TRBJ2-7	-	TGTGCCAGCAGGCACCGGGACACACACGAGCAGTACTTC	CASRHRDTHEQYF
-	TRBV6-5	TRBJ1-2	-	TGTGCCAGCAGTTACGAGGAGTACTATGGCTACACCTTC	CASSYEEYYGYTF
-	TRBV2	TRBJ2-1	TRBD2	TGTGCCAGCAGTGAAGGGGCGGGAGCCCACAATGAGCAGTTCTTC	CASSEGAGAHNEQFF
-	TRBV7-9	TRBJ2-1	TRBD2	TGTGCCAGCAGCACCCTAGCGGGAGTTACGGACAATGAGCAGTTCTTC	CASSTLAGVTDNEQFF
once	TRBV2	TRBJ2-1	TRBD2	TGTGCCAGCGGGGGGACTAGCGGGATTGTAGATGAGCAGTTCTTC	CASGGTSGIVDEQFF
-	TRBV29-1	TRBJ1-2	-	TGCAGCGTTGAGGAGGGCCCGGGAGGCTACACCTTC	CSVEEGPGGYTF
-	TRBV7-2	TRBJ1-6	-	TGTGCCAGCAGCAAGACAGGCAATCCCCTCCACTTT	CASSKTGNPLHF
few	TRBV28	TRBJ2-1	TRBD2	TGTGCCAGCAGCCGTGATAGCGGGGGCTACAATGAGCAGTTCTTC	CASSRDSGGYNEQFF
-	TRBV7-2	TRBJ2-3	-	TGTGCCAGCAGCCTGGGGGCCCATTCCACAGATACGCAGTATTTT	CASSLGAHSTDTQYF
-	TRBV15	TRBJ1-4	TRBD1	TGTGCCACCAGCAGTATCGACAGGGGCGAAAAACTGTTTTTT	CATSSIDRGEKLFF
-	TRBV9	TRBJ1-2	TRBD1	TGTGCCAGCAGCTCCCAGACAGGGCAATACTATGGCTACACCTTC	CASSSQTGQYYGYTF
-	TRBV19	TRBJ2-1	TRBD1	TGTGCCAGCGGGGGGACAGGGGTCAATGAGCAGTTCTTC	CASGGTGVNEQFF
-	TRBV5-6	TRBJ2-1	-	TGTGCCAGCCGACTACCCGGGAGCTCCTACAATGAGCAGTTCTTC	CASRLPGSSYNEQFF
-	TRBV29-1	TRBJ1-1	-	TGCAGCGGGATGGGGGGTACTGAAGCTTTCTTT	CSGMGGTEAFF
-	TRBV7-2	TRBJ2-7	-	TGTGCCAGCAGCTTAAGTTCGGACAGCTTGAGCTCCTACGAGCAGTACTTC	CASSLSSDSLSSYEQYF
-	TRBV1	TRBJ2-6	-	TGCACCAGCAGCCAAGAAGGGGCGCAGCCAGGTAGCTCTGGGGCCAACGTCCTGACTTTC	CTSSQEGAQPGSSGANVLTF
few	TRBV6-1	TRBJ1-1	-	TGTGCCAGCAGTGAAGCGGCTAGGGCTTTCTTT	CASSEAARAFF
once	TRBV6-5	TRBJ1-1	-	TGTGCCAGCAGGTTGACAGCTAACACTGAAGCTTTCTTT	CASRLTANTEAFF
-	TRBV7-8	TRBJ2-3	TRBD2	TGTGCCAGCAGCGAAACTAGCGGGGATACGCAGTATTTT	CASSETSGDTQYF
-	TRBV11-2	TRBJ2-7	-	TGTGCCAGCAGCCCTCTAGCTTCGTCCTACGAGCAGTACTTC	CASSPLASSYEQYF
-	TRBV5-4	TRBJ1-2	-	TGTGCCAGCAGCCTCGGGGGGAGAGGCTACACCTTC	CASSLGGRGYTF
-	TRBV29-1	TRBJ2-1	-	TGCAGCGTTGAAGGGCTAGATTCTGACAATGAGCAGTTCTTC	CSVEGLDSDNEQFF
-	TRBV5-1	TRBJ1-1	TRBD1	TGCGCCAGTACTAAAACCGGGACAGGTTTTGAAAACACTGAAGCTTTCTTT	CASTKTGTGFENTEAFF
few	TRBV25-1	TRBJ1-2	TRBD1	TGTGCCAGCAAACCCCAGGGGGCATACTATGGCTACACCTTC	CASKPQGAYYGYTF
once	TRBV27	TRBJ1-1	TRBD1	TGTGCCAGCAGTTCCCCTTCGACCCGGGACAGGGGTGACACTGAAGCTTTCTTT	CASSSPSTRDRGDTEAFF
once	TRBV5-1	TRBJ2-2	-	TGCGCCAGCAGCTTGGCTAGCTCGAACACCGGGGAGCTGTTTTTT	CASSLASSNTGELFF
-	TRBV29-1	TRBJ2-2	TRBD1	TGCAGCGTTGAAGCTTCAGGGGGTTTGCGCACCGGGGAGCTGTTTTTT	CSVEASGGLRTGELFF
-	TRBV6-5	TRBJ2-3	-	TGTGCCAGCAGTTATCACAGGTCCTCTAGCACAGATACGCAGTATTTT	CASSYHRSSSTDTQYF
-	TRBV2	TRBJ2-3	TRBD1	TGTGCCAGCAGAACAGGGACAGGGGCACTAATACTAACAGATACGCAGTATTTT	CASRTGTGALILTDTQYF
-	TRBV5-1	TRBJ2-3	-	TGCGCCAGCAGCGAAACGACCAGGGTTTTGGGAGATACGCAGTATTTT	CASSETTRVLGDTQYF
-	TRBV9	TRBJ2-1	TRBD2	TGTGCCAGCAGCGGTAGCGGGAGCGACTACAATGAGCAGTTCTTC	CASSGSGSDYNEQFF
-	TRBV5-8	TRBJ2-5	TRBD2	TGTGCCAGCAGCTCCTCATTTGGACTAGCGGGAGGGGTAGAGACCCAGTACTTC	CASSSSFGLAGGVETQYF
-	TRBV5-4	TRBJ2-3	TRBD1	TGTGCCAGCAGCTTAGGCCTGGACAGGGGGGGGACAGATACGCAGTATTTT	CASSLGLDRGGTDTQYF
-	TRBV5-1	TRBJ1-2	-	TGCGCCAGCAAGGCTCAGGGAGGCTATGGCTACACCTTC	CASKAQGGYGYTF
few	TRBV6-1	TRBJ1-2	-	TGTGCCAGCAGTGAAGAGGGGAGGTATGGCTACACCTTC	CASSEEGRYGYTF
-	TRBV5-1	TRBJ2-1	TRBD2	TGCGCCAGCAGCAGGGGACTAGCGGGGAAAAATGAGCAGTTCTTC	CASSRGLAGKNEQFF
-	TRBV9	TRBJ2-1	TRBD2	TGTGCCAGCAGCGTTTCGCTAGCGGGGAACAATGAGCAGTTCTTC	CASSVSLAGNNEQFF
-	TRBV2	TRBJ1-2	-	TGTGCCAGCAGTGTAGTTACCTCTAACTATGGCTACACCTTC	CASSVVTSNYGYTF
-	TRBV6-5	TRBJ1-1	-	TGTGCCGCAAGGCCAGGGAAAGAGAACACTGAAGCTTTCTTT	CAARPGKENTEAFF